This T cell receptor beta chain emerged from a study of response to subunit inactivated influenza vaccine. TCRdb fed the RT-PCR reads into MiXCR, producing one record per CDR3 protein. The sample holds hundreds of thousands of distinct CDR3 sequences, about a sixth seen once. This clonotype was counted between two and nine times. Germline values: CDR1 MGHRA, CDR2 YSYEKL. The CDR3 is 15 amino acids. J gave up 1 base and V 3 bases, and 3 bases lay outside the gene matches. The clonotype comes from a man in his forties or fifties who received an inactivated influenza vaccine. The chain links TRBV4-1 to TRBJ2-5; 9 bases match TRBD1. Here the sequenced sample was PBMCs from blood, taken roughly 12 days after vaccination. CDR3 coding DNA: TGCGCCAGCAGCCACGGGACAGGGACCCAAGAGACCCAGTACTTC. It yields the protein CASSHGTGTQETQYF.